The entry below describes one T cell receptor (beta chain). CDR3 size: 15 residues. Trimming took 4 bases from V and 6 from J; bases not matched to a gene: 7. Germline V CDR1 and CDR2: LGHNA, YNFKEQ. With baseline, cycle 4 day 1, and cycle 7 day 1 as timepoints, blood was sampled. This sample stems from a study of OX40 agonist ivuxolimab in advanced cancers. Using immunoSEQ multiplex PCR, the repertoire was profiled, and TCRdb retains in-frame clones only, with some absent. Here the sample spans approximately 60,000 clones, approximately 93% being singletons. The chain has TRBV4-2 and TRBJ2-2; 8 bases line up with TRBD2. This specimen was CD4+ or CD8+ T cells sorted from blood, taken in a trial of the OX40 agonist ivuxolimab. This clonotype originated in an adult with an advanced solid tumor such as melanoma, head and neck, liver or kidney cancer. CDR3 in amino acids: CASSLGLADAGELFF. As DNA, the CDR3 is TGTGCCAGCAGCCTAGGACTAGCCGATGCCGGGGAGCTGTTTTTT.